This TCR beta chain was recovered during a study of breast tumors, draining lymph nodes, adjacent tissues. This clonotype turned up a few times. Since a much larger clone is just one base distant, this may be a read error. Samples came from axillary lymph nodes draining the breast cancer. TCRdb processed the multiplex PCR reads anew with MiXCR; each CDR3 protein has one entry. The data hold over 150,000 distinct CDR3 sequences, with 25% to 40% observed a single time. The clonotype comes from a female donor with breast cancer. Some clones in this sample may be carry-over from other donors' samples. The sample comprised axillary lymph node tissue.

The CDR3 region has the DNA TGTGCCAGCAGCTTAGCACGGGGATTAAACTATGGCTACCCCTTC. It codes for CASSLARGLNYGYPF. The chain recombines TRBV7-9 with TRBJ1-2; D unclear. The CDR3 runs 15 residues. Germline values: CDR1 SEHNR, CDR2 FQNEAQ (reference sequence).